This T cell receptor (beta chain) derives from a study of blood T cell repertoires in COVID-19. Study details: The United States, Italy and Spain were the sources of the acute and convalescent COVID-19 samples.

V lost 2 bases and J 8 bases, leaving 21 bases between the germline ends. From germline, CDR1 is SGHAT and CDR2 FQNNGV. The CDR3 extends over 16 amino acids. The table came from immunoSEQ multiplex PCR; TCRdb's copy has only in-frame clones and leaves some out. The repertoire holds 290,000 or so clones, with about 90% as singletons. This clonotype was obtained from a young man with active or convalescent COVID-19. This chain links TRBV11-2 with TRBJ1-1; tentative D call: TRBD1 (5 bases). The specimen sequenced was peripheral blood. This chain's CDR3 is CASSLYLPGFSGEAFF. For the CDR3, the DNA is TGTGCCAGCAGCTTATACCTCCCAGGGTTTAGCGGCGAAGCTTTCTTT.